This paragraph reports one T cell receptor (beta chain). The antigen is unknown. Primers included in the PCR were 60 Vbeta and 13 Jbeta primers. Using immunoSEQ multiplex PCR, the repertoire was profiled, and TCRdb retains in-frame clones only, with some absent. This sample has approximately 210,000 clones, with 60% to 80% found just once. The data were obtained in a study of cytomegalovirus exposure and HLA in healthy donors. General study results and limits: A later analysis appeared to link common viral pathogens to several of the most significant clusters.

Trimming removed 6 bases at V and 0 bases at J, with 15 bases between. The CDR3 sequence is 15 residues long. Germline loops: CDR1 SNHLY, CDR2 FYNNEI. The specimen was PBMCs. This receptor was identified in a male donor in good health and CMV-seronegative. The rearrangement joins TRBV2 to TRBJ2-7, with D tentatively TRBD1 (5 bases). This chain's CDR3 is CASRAQGNLSYEQYF. The DNA of the CDR3 is TGTGCCAGCAGAGCTCAGGGCAACCTCTCCTACGAGCAGTACTTC.